The rows below give T cell receptor beta chains drawn from one sample of a study of T cells after yellow fever vaccination. TCRdb reprocessed the 5' RACE reads via MiXCR and lists one record per CDR3 protein. The sample gives about 400,000 distinct CDR3 sequences, roughly 6.2% of which show up once; 15% is in the top ten. The source material was PBMCs, sampled 5 days after the yellow fever booster vaccination. All receptors derive from a man aged 25 to 40 who received the YFV17D yellow fever vaccine. The CDR3 runs from the conserved cysteine through the conserved F or W. D genes are given only for firm matches. The size field is filled for only some rows; it gives once, few, many or a size class.

TRBJ2-1 | TRBD2 | many | TRBV27 | CASGRALNEQFF | TGTGCCAGCGGGAGGGCCCTCAATGAGCAGTTCTTC
TRBJ2-3 | TRBD1 | many | TRBV7-2 | CASRQGGRGTDTQYF | TGTGCCAGCAGACAGGGGGGCCGGGGCACAGATACGCAGTATTTT
TRBJ2-7 | TRBD1 | . | TRBV6-2/TRBV6-3 | CASSYHRGRNEQYF | TGTGCCAGCAGTTACCACAGGGGAAGGAACGAGCAGTACTTC
TRBJ2-5 | TRBD2 | few | TRBV20-1 | CSAGRLAGKETQYF | TGCAGTGCGGGAAGACTAGCGGGTAAAGAGACCCAGTACTTC
TRBJ2-7 | . | few | TRBV7-2 | CASSLERQLGRYF | TGTGCCAGCAGCTTAGAAAGACAGCTCGGTCGTTACTTC
TRBJ1-3 | TRBD1 | few | TRBV20-1 | CSASRDRGSGNTIYF | TGCAGTGCTAGTAGAGACAGGGGCTCTGGAAACACCATATATTTT
TRBJ1-4 | . | many | TRBV7-2 | CASRPTGAANEKLFF | TGTGCCAGCAGACCCACGGGGGCGGCTAATGAAAAACTGTTTTTT
TRBJ2-7 | TRBD1 | . | TRBV5-1 | CASSITGTGVHEQYF | TGCGCCAGCAGCATCACCGGGACAGGGGTCCACGAGCAGTACTTC
TRBJ2-1 | . | few | TRBV6-5 | CASSYSGNTYNEQFF | TGTGCCAGCAGTTACTCGGGCAACACCTACAATGAGCAGTTCTTC
TRBJ2-5 | . | many | TRBV7-2 | CASSFWEVETQYF | TGTGCCAGCAGCTTCTGGGAGGTAGAGACCCAGTACTTC
TRBJ2-7 | . | . | TRBV20-1 | CSARVPGSHEQYF | TGCAGTGCTAGAGTTCCGGGGTCCCACGAGCAGTACTTC
TRBJ2-2 | TRBD2 | many | TRBV7-2 | CASSLFSGRDIGELFF | TGTGCCAGCAGCTTATTCAGCGGGAGGGATATCGGGGAGCTGTTTTTT
TRBJ2-1 | . | . | TRBV20-1 | CSARGLAWGGDEQFF | TGCAGTGCTAGAGGCTTAGCGTGGGGGGGCGATGAGCAGTTCTTC
TRBJ2-5 | TRBD2 | . | TRBV7-2 | CASSLGTSGMKTQYF | TGTGCCAGCAGCTTAGGGACTAGCGGGATGAAGACCCAGTACTTC
TRBJ1-1 | TRBD1 | many | TRBV5-1 | CASSLGTEGLEAFF | TGCGCCAGCAGCTTAGGGACAGAGGGGCTTGAAGCTTTCTTT
TRBJ2-2 | . | . | TRBV7-2 | CASSFQGLEGFGELFF | TGTGCCAGCAGCTTCCAGGGTCTGGAGGGGTTCGGGGAGCTGTTTTTT
TRBJ2-6 | . | . | TRBV12-2 | CASRLGGPGGLHSGANVLTF | TGTGCAAGTCGCTTGGGGGGGCCAGGGGGCCTTCACTCTGGGGCCAACGTCCTGACTTTC
TRBJ1-2 | . | few | TRBV29-1 | CSVSKATENYGYTF | TGCAGCGTGTCCAAAGCGACTGAGAACTATGGCTACACCTTC
TRBJ2-1 | TRBD2 | few | TRBV4-3 | CASSQEPSTSGRFAYNEQFF | TGCGCCAGCAGCCAAGAACCTTCGACTAGCGGGAGATTCGCCTACAATGAGCAGTTCTTC
TRBJ2-1 | . | . | TRBV7-2 | CASSLVEAGEQFF | TGTGCCAGCAGCTTAGTGGAGGCGGGGGAGCAGTTCTTC